The 31 T cell receptor beta chains below were found in one sample sequenced in a study of CXCR3-negative and CXCR3-positive naive CD8 T cells. 5' RACE that incorporated UMI labels was used to prepare the TRB cDNA libraries. TCRdb reworked the 5' RACE reads into one entry per CDR3 protein, no DNA. This table lists around 8,800 distinct CDR3 sequences. The sample taken for sequencing was naive CXCR3- CD8+ T cells from blood. Subset in this sample: CD45RO-CCR7+CD27+CD95- naive CD8+ T cells lacking CXCR3 (TNR3-). The receptors were sampled from a human donor in good health. Some clones in this sample may be carry-over from other donors' samples.

The chain has TRBV29-1 and TRBJ2-1; the D call of TRBD1 rests on TCRdb alone, since no DNA is present to check it. The CDR3 sequence is 18 residues long. Germline lookup yields CDR1 SQVTM and CDR2 ANQGSEA. CDR3 loop: CSVEAGGFGQVTYNEQFF.

Its frequency marks this clonotype as medium-sized (0.01 to 0.1%). The chain joins TRBV12-3 or TRBV12-4 to TRBJ2-1; with no DNA, the TCRdb D assignment of TRBD1 cannot be verified. The CDR3 runs 14 residues. The CDR3 is CASSLRTGLNEQFF.

By frequency, this clonotype is medium-sized (0.01 to 0.1%). The V and J genes are TRBV28 and TRBJ2-7; TCRdb's D call of TRBD1 is untestable without DNA. The CDR3 loop spans 14 amino acids. Germline V gene data show CDR1 as MDHEN and CDR2 as SYDVKM. The chain's CDR3 is CASGPHTPRGEQYF. Filled out from reference TRBV28 and TRBJ2-7, the complete variable domain reads DVKVTQSSRYLVKRTGEKVFLECVQDMDHENMFWYRQDPGLGLRLIYFSYDVKMKEKGDIPEGYSVSREKKERFSLILESASTNQTSMYLCASGPHTPRGEQYFGPGTRLTVT.

Considering frequency, this clonotype is medium-sized. The genes are TRBV6-6 and TRBJ1-5. Looked up from germline, CDR1 is MNHNY and CDR2 is SVGAGI (reference sequence). The CDR3 contains 15 residues. The CDR3 here is CASTAERYSNQPQHF.

V and J are TRBV7-2 and TRBJ2-7; TCRdb's D call, TRBD1, is unchecked because there is no DNA. From germline, CDR1 is SGHTA and CDR2 FQGNSA. The CDR3 spans 15 residues. The CDR3 reads CASSFYTGHSYEQYF.

V usage is TRBV4-2 and J usage is TRBJ1-5. Germline values: CDR1 LGHNA, CDR2 YNFKEQ. This CDR3 spans 13 amino acids. This chain's CDR3 is CASSQDSSQPQHF.

By frequency, this clonotype is medium-sized. CDR3 sequence reads: CASSLGTSGREQYF. V is TRBV4-2 and J is TRBJ2-7; TCRdb calls TRBD2, which cannot be checked without DNA. CDR3 length: 14 amino acids. Germline CDR1 and CDR2: LGHNA and YNFKEQ.

The chain carries TRBV2 and TRBJ1-1. The CDR3 loop spans 11 amino acids. The germline V gene encodes CDR1 SNHLY and CDR2 FYNNEI. The CDR3 region is CASSVHEVDFF.

Measured by frequency, this clonotype is medium-sized. This sequence joins TRBV27 and TRBJ1-2. CDR1 is MNHEY and CDR2 is SMNVEV in the germline V gene (reference sequence). The CDR3 is 13 amino acids. Here the CDR3 reads CASSQTVNYGYTF.

By frequency, this clonotype registers medium-sized. CDR3 residues: CASSLEGYGETQYF. The chain links TRBV11-2 to TRBJ2-5. This CDR3 is built from 14 residues. In germline, CDR1 is SGHAT, CDR2 FQNNGV.

This clonotype is labeled medium-sized based on frequency. The rearrangement uses TRBV21-1 and TRBJ1-5; without DNA, the TCRdb call of TRBD1 cannot be checked. TRBV21-1 is tagged as a pseudogene. CDR3 length: 16 residues. The CDR3 sequence: CASSKAPWTGHQPQHF.

The chain links TRBV12-3 or TRBV12-4 to TRBJ2-5; TCRdb names TRBD2, which stays unverified in the absence of DNA. This CDR3 region has 15 residues. The CDR3 sequence is CASSLESGTQETQYF.

The chain has TRBV20-1 and TRBJ2-7; the D call of TRBD2 rests on TCRdb alone, since no DNA is present to check it. The CDR3 runs 18 residues. Germline CDR1 and CDR2: DFQATT and SNEGSKA (reference sequence). CDR3 in amino acids: CSARDSTSGSPMPYEQYF.

Frequency places this clonotype as medium-sized. The V and J genes are TRBV27 and TRBJ2-7. In germline, CDR1 is MNHEY, CDR2 SMNVEV (reference sequence). The CDR3 sequence is 13 residues long. CDR3 in amino acids: CASSSGRVEEQYF.

This chain uses TRBV20-1 with TRBJ2-1; TCRdb names TRBD2, which stays unverified in the absence of DNA. The CDR3 contains 17 residues. Germline V lookup: CDR1 DFQATT, CDR2 SNEGSKA (reference sequence). CDR3 in amino acids: CSARDFDLAGGRIGQFF.

This clonotype ranks as medium-sized in terms of frequency. This sequence joins TRBV29-1 and TRBJ2-1; TCRdb's assignment of TRBD2 cannot be checked, as there is no DNA. This CDR3 contains 12 residues. The germline gives CDR1 SQVTM, CDR2 ANQGSEA. The CDR3 reads CSALAGTGEQFF.

This clonotype is classed as medium-sized by frequency. This chain links TRBV24-1 with TRBJ2-1; TCRdb reports TRBD2, a call that lacks DNA to check it against. Germline loops: CDR1 KGHDR, CDR2 SFDVKD. This CDR3 has 17 amino acids. CDR3 loop: CATSELQPGTSGGEQFF.

The chain uses TRBV7-9 and TRBJ1-2. CDR3 size: 11 residues. Per germline, CDR1 SEHNR and CDR2 FQNEAQ (reference sequence). This chain's CDR3 is CASSPSGGYTF.

This clonotype is deemed medium-sized (0.01 to 0.1%) by its frequency. The chain has TRBV30 and TRBJ2-7. This CDR3 has 13 amino acids. Per the germline V gene, CDR1 is GTSNPN and CDR2 is SVGIG (reference sequence). CDR3 residues: CAWSVGNGYEQYF.

The rearrangement uses TRBV24-1 and TRBJ2-2. The germline gives CDR1 KGHDR, CDR2 SFDVKD. The CDR3 sequence is 13 residues long. The CDR3 sequence is CATSDSASVELFF.

Measured by frequency, this clonotype is medium-sized (0.01 to 0.1%). The V and J genes are TRBV5-1 and TRBJ2-7; TCRdb calls TRBD2, which cannot be checked without DNA. The CDR3 consists of 17 residues. Germline loops: CDR1 SGHRS, CDR2 YFSETQ. CDR3 sequence: CASSLSLAGGPSYEQYF. Filled out from reference TRBV5-1 and TRBJ2-7, the complete variable domain reads KAGVTQTPRYLIKTRGQQVTLSCSPISGHRSVSWYQQTPGQGLQFLFEYFSETQRNKGNFPGRFSGRQFSNSRSEMNVSTLELGDSALYLCASSLSLAGGPSYEQYFGPGTRLTVT.

This chain joins TRBV19 and TRBJ2-1; TCRdb gives TRBD1 as the D gene, but with no DNA this cannot be confirmed. There are 17 residues in the CDR3. Germline values: CDR1 LNHDA, CDR2 SQIVND (reference sequence). CDR3 region: CASSIWGAALSYNEQFF.

This rearrangement joins TRBV7-6 to TRBJ2-1; absent DNA, TCRdb's TRBD1 call cannot be checked. Germline assignment: CDR1 SGHVS and CDR2 FNYEAQ. The length of the CDR3 is 16 residues. The CDR3 here is CASSSRQGETYNEQFF. The whole variable domain, filled in from reference TRBV7-6 and TRBJ2-1, reads GAGVSQSPRYKVTKRGQDVALRCDPISGHVSLYWYRQALGQGPEFLTYFNYEAQQDKSGLPNDRFSAERPEGSISTLTIQRTEQRDSAMYRCASSSRQGETYNEQFFGPGTRLTVL.

The chain couples TRBV4-2 to TRBJ2-3; TCRdb indicates TRBD2, and absent DNA this call remains unverified. The CDR3 runs 17 residues. From germline, CDR1 is LGHNA and CDR2 YNFKEQ. CDR3: CASSQRSGSLDTDTQYF.

This clonotype is labeled medium-sized based on frequency. The chain recombines TRBV20-1 with TRBJ2-1; TCRdb outputs TRBD2, but without DNA this stays unchecked. The CDR3 has 14 amino acids. From germline, CDR1 is DFQATT and CDR2 SNEGSKA (reference sequence). CDR3 loop: CSASPSGYYNEQFF.

The J gene is TRBJ2-1, the V gene TRBV6-1; TCRdb's D call, TRBD2, is unchecked because there is no DNA. CDR3 size: 14 residues. Germline V gene sequence: CDR1 MNHNS, CDR2 SASEGT. CDR3: CATGTQSSYNEQFF.

This chain connects TRBV6-6 to TRBJ1-1; no DNA is available, so the TRBD1 call from TCRdb remains unchecked. The germline gives CDR1 MNHNY, CDR2 SVGAGI (reference sequence). This CDR3 region has 15 residues. This CDR3 is CASSYAGGPSTEAFF.

This clonotype ranks as medium-sized (0.01 to 0.1%) in terms of frequency. This CDR3 reads CASSQDAGEQYF. This chain links TRBV3-1 with TRBJ2-7; TCRdb designates TRBD2, a call that cannot be tested without DNA. Germline values: CDR1 LGHDT, CDR2 YNNKEL (reference sequence). This CDR3 spans 12 amino acids.

Measured by frequency, this clonotype is medium-sized. CDR3 in amino acids: CASSQAPQGLTEAFF. The chain joins TRBV14 to TRBJ1-1; TCRdb's D gene call, TRBD1, goes unchecked for lack of DNA. Germline CDR1 SGHDN, CDR2 FVKESK. This CDR3 spans 15 amino acids.

The chain employs TRBV7-2 and TRBJ2-1; lacking DNA, the TRBD2 call made by TCRdb goes unchecked. The CDR3 totals 14 residues. Germline V gene data show CDR1 as SGHTA and CDR2 as FQGNSA. This CDR3 is CASSLDSGPNEQFF. The full variable domain, rest sourced from reference TRBV7-2 and TRBJ2-1, is GAGVSQSPSNKVTEKGKDVELRCDPISGHTALYWYRQSLGQGLEFLIYFQGNSAPDKSGLPSDRFSAERTGGSVSTLTIQRTQQEDSAVYLCASSLDSGPNEQFFGPGTRLTVL.

By frequency, this clonotype is medium-sized (0.01 to 0.1%). The chain joins TRBV4-1 to TRBJ2-3; the TCRdb D gene call, TRBD2, has no DNA to confirm it. The length of the CDR3 is 14 residues. Per the germline V gene, CDR1 is MGHRA and CDR2 is YSYEKL. The CDR3 is CASSLAGAADTQYF.